This TCR beta chain was documented in a study of tumor-infiltrating lymphocytes in primary liver carcinoma. Study overall: Primary liver carcinoma in the patients was surgically resected.

A constant-region primer primed TCR beta cDNA synthesis from 400 to 600 ng of total RNA. For TCR beta, libraries were produced by three nested multiplex PCR rounds using slightly modified ARM-PCR. TCRdb redid the calling of the multiplex PCR reads with MiXCR, one entry per CDR3 protein. In the table there are 200,000 or so distinct CDR3 sequences, almost 65% of which are singletons. Study conclusions and caveats: Significantly larger top-250-clone fractions were found in tumors than in blood (p = 0.039). Tumor region pairs shared more overlap than did tumor-adjacent and tumor-blood pairs.

A word on this clonotype: Its specificity is unknown.

RNA was extracted from whole blood without cell sorting, alongside germline DNA. Patients were treatment-naive with chronic HBV infection. The sample was peripheral blood. This clonotype was sampled from a woman aged 55-69 years with primary liver carcinoma and hepatitis B virus infection.

In DNA form, the CDR3 reads TGTGCCACCAAACCCAGTGGGTCGAACGCCCGGGAGCTGTTTTTT. It specifies CATKPSGSNARELFF. The chain combines TRBV11-1 with TRBJ2-2; D is unclear. V shed 10 bases and J shed 9 bases, with 24 bases lying between them. Germline V lookup: CDR1 SGHAT, CDR2 FQDESV (reference sequence). The CDR3 length is 15 residues.